This T cell receptor (beta chain) was sequenced in a study of T cell responses to AZD1222 COVID-19 vaccine. The study, taken as a whole, reports: Two AZD1222 administrations were followed by greater Spike-specific TCR breadth and depth. Females outnumbered males among donors, who were mostly white British; clonal diversity was possibly underestimated. Reportedly, close to half of spike-specific TCRs are directed against unmutated variant regions.

Produced via immunoSEQ multiplex PCR; TCRdb's table is partial and in-frame only. The sample includes about 130,000 clones, 87% of them seen just once. In regard to this clone: What it binds is unknown.

CDR3 size: 16 residues. Germline V gene sequence: CDR1 SGHRS, CDR2 YFSETQ. V shed 4 bases and J 9 bases; nucleotides not matched to a gene: 16. V gene TRBV5-1 combines with J gene TRBJ1-3; 7 positions agree with TRBD1. The receptor was isolated from an adult in good health. The sequences come from peripheral blood, collected on day 0 of AZD1222 vaccination. The CDR3 DNA reads as TGCGCCAGCAGCAGAGAGAAACACGGGACAGAATCCACCATATATTTT. The encoded protein is CASSREKHGTESTIYF.